The source of this T cell receptor (beta chain) is a study of shared clonotypes between healthy human individuals. TCRdb keeps only in-frame clones here, not all; method: immunoSEQ multiplex PCR. The table shows about half a million clones, with 78% occurring only once. The receptor's source is a woman in her thirties or forties in good health. Some clones in this sample may be carry-over from other donors' samples. The source material was PBMCs.

The CDR3 DNA sequence: TGCAGCGCCGCAGACGGAGCTAAGAGCTACGAGCAGTACTTC. Its protein is CSAADGAKSYEQYF. This chain uses TRBV29-1 with TRBJ2-7; D gene uncertain. Germline assignment: CDR1 SQVTM and CDR2 ANQGSEA. The CDR3 totals 14 residues. Trimming took 7 bases from V and 3 from J, leaving 19 bases between them.